These 19 T cell receptor beta chains were all obtained from the same sample, sequenced in a study of cytomegalovirus exposure and HLA in healthy donors. The method was immunoSEQ multiplex PCR; TCRdb's version includes in-frame clones alone and lacks a portion of them. The sample consists of 50,000 to 65,000 clones, about 91% of them appearing once. The sample taken for sequencing was PBMCs. Source of these receptors: a woman between 18 and 30 years old in good health and CMV-seronegative.

This clone was recorded a few times. The chain combines TRBV5-1 with TRBJ2-5; D uncertain. Germline CDR1 SGHRS, CDR2 YFSETQ. This CDR3 region has 13 residues. V was shortened by 0 bases and J by 6 bases, with 9 bases between the two germline ends. CDR3: CASSLDVEKTQYF. Written as DNA, the CDR3 is TGCGCCAGCAGCTTGGATGTAGAAAAGACCCAGTACTTC.

This chain joins TRBV15 and TRBJ1-2; 9 bases line up with TRBD1. The CDR3 totals 16 residues. Germline CDR1 is LNHNV and CDR2 is YYDKDF (reference sequence). Trimming took 5 bases from V and 2 from J; bases not matched to a gene: 9. CDR3 sequence reads: CATSFRTGVLNYGYTF. CDR3 in DNA: TGTGCCACCAGCTTCCGGACAGGGGTCTTGAACTATGGCTACACCTTC.

The rearrangement uses TRBV6-6 and TRBJ1-4; D not certain. CDR1 and CDR2 from the germline V gene are MNHNY and SVGAGI (reference sequence). This CDR3 has 13 amino acids. The V gene lost 5 bases and the J gene lost 5 bases, with 9 bases spanning the gap. Written as DNA, the CDR3 is TGTGCCAGCAGTACCGGTTGGAATGAAAAACTGTTTTTT. It specifies CASSTGWNEKLFF.

The chain combines TRBV30 with TRBJ1-2, with 7 bases lining up with TRBD1. The CDR3 contains 13 residues. Germline lookup yields CDR1 GTSNPN and CDR2 SVGIG (reference sequence). J lost 8 bases, V lost 0 bases, and 6 bases had no gene match. The DNA of the CDR3 is TGTGCCTGGAGTGTAAAGGGGGCTTGGGGCTACACCTTC. This translates into CAWSVKGAWGYTF. The whole variable domain, remainder taken from reference TRBV30 and TRBJ1-2, is SQTIHQWPATLVQPVGSPLSLECTVEGTSNPNLYWYRQAAGRGLQLLFYSVGIGQISSEVPQNLSASRPQDRQFILSSKKLLLSDSGFYLCAWSVKGAWGYTFGSGTRLTVV.

This clone was seen just once. The chain recombines TRBV7-9 with TRBJ2-1; unclear D gene. The CDR3 has 13 amino acids. Trimming left V 1 base short and J 7 bases short, with 8 bases between. Germline V gene data show CDR1 as SEHNR and CDR2 as FQNEAQ (reference sequence). The CDR3 nucleotides read TGTGCCAGCAGCTTAGGAGGCCTGAATGAGCAGTTCTTC. This sequence encodes CASSLGGLNEQFF.

This clone was detected a few times. CDR3 sequence: CASSPRGAQPGELFF. The CDR3 coding sequence is TGTGCCAGCTCACCACGCGGGGCGCAACCCGGGGAGCTGTTTTTT. The rearrangement links TRBV18 to TRBJ2-2; a weak D match, TRBD2 (6 bases). This CDR3 is 15 amino acids long. V was shortened by 1 base and J by 6 bases, with 12 bases between the two germline ends. Germline V CDR1 and CDR2: KGHSH, LQKENI.

This clone was recorded only once. The chain uses TRBV29-1 and TRBJ2-3; 7 nucleotides line up with TRBD1. After removal of 1 base from V and 6 bases from J, the junction contained 13 bases not matched to a gene. This CDR3 has 16 residues. The germline CDR1 and CDR2 sequences are SQVTM and ANQGSEA. CDR3 in DNA: TGCAGCGTTGAAGTGAGAGAAGGGGGCGCAGGGGATACGCAGTATTTT. It codes for CSVEVREGGAGDTQYF.

The genes are TRBV7-3 and TRBJ1-1, with TRBD1 matching over 7 bases. CDR3 size: 13 residues. The ends lost 5 bases at V and 4 bases at J; junction bases unmatched: 4. Germline CDR1 and CDR2: SGHTA and FQGTGA. In DNA, the CDR3 is TGTGCCAGCAGCCGACAGGGACGCACTGAAGCTTTCTTT. This translates into CASSRQGRTEAFF.

V is TRBV5-1 and J is TRBJ2-7; 8 nucleotides align to TRBD1. The CDR3 loop spans 13 amino acids. Trimming at V came to 3 bases and at J to 5 bases, leaving 4 bases not matched to a gene. In germline, CDR1 is SGHRS, CDR2 YFSETQ. CDR3 nucleotides: TGCGCCAGCAGCTCGATACAGGGGGACGAGCAGTACTTC. It yields the protein CASSSIQGDEQYF.

The gene calls are TRBV6-5 and TRBJ1-3; 7 bases align to TRBD1. The CDR3 contains 15 residues. CDR1 is MNHEY and CDR2 is SVGAGI in the germline V gene. V trimming: 5 bases; J trimming: 1 base; junction bases outside the gene matches: 5. The CDR3 loop is CASSRDRESGNTIYF. CDR3 in DNA: TGTGCCAGCAGTAGAGACAGGGAGTCTGGAAACACCATATATTTT.

This chain uses TRBV28 with TRBJ2-1, with 8 bases identical to TRBD1. The CDR3 totals 14 residues. Looked up from germline, CDR1 is MDHEN and CDR2 is SYDVKM. Losses at the gene ends were 5 bases for V and 13 bases for J; bases not matched to a gene: 13. The CDR3 coding sequence is TGTGCCAGCAGTAACCGAAGGACAGGGAATGGCCAGTTCTTC. The encoded protein is CASSNRRTGNGQFF.

The chain combines TRBV6-4 with TRBJ1-1, with unresolved D. CDR3 size: 13 residues. Deletions cut 3 bases from V and 1 base from J, with 6 bases between. Germline CDR1 reads MRHNA; CDR2 reads SNTAGT. CDR3 DNA: TGTGCCAGCAGTGAGGCCCAGAACACTGAAGCTTTCTTT. Translation: CASSEAQNTEAFF.

The chain links TRBV19 to TRBJ2-1; no clear D. Germline V CDR1 and CDR2: LNHDA, SQIVND (reference sequence). The CDR3 loop spans 14 amino acids. With 7 bases removed from V and 0 bases from J, the gap between germline ends came to 10 bases. The CDR3 loop reads CASTVSSSYNEQFF. DNA of the CDR3: TGTGCCAGTACGGTCTCGAGCTCCTACAATGAGCAGTTCTTC.

This sequence joins TRBV27 and TRBJ1-5; TRBD1 might be the D (5 bases). Germline V lookup: CDR1 MNHEY, CDR2 SMNVEV (reference sequence). This CDR3 region has 14 residues. V was pared by 5 bases and J by 11 bases, with 19 bases between. CDR3 DNA: TGTGCCAGCAGTATATACCCTCAGGGAAGGTCCCAGCATTTT. Its protein product is CASSIYPQGRSQHF.

This clone appeared a single time. The chain combines TRBV19 with TRBJ2-1; tentative D call: TRBD2 (6 bases). The CDR3 has 16 residues. Germline V lookup: CDR1 LNHDA, CDR2 SQIVND (reference sequence). Trimming pared 6 bases from V and 0 bases from J, leaving 15 bases between. CDR3 protein: CASRLSGRNSYNEQFF. The CDR3 region has the DNA TGTGCCAGTAGACTAAGCGGGCGGAACTCCTACAATGAGCAGTTCTTC.

This clone was seen only once. The V gene is TRBV11-2, the J gene TRBJ1-4; no clear D. CDR1 is SGHAT and CDR2 is FQNNGV in the germline V gene. The CDR3 length is 16 residues. Between the trimmed V and J ends, which lost 2 bases and 6 bases, there was a span of 16 bases. This chain's CDR3 is CASSLRGMGKDEKLFF. CDR3 nucleotide sequence: TGTGCCAGCAGCTTAAGAGGGATGGGCAAGGATGAAAAACTGTTTTTT.

V and J are TRBV28 and TRBJ1-1; unclear D gene. Trimming removed 7 bases from V and 4 bases from J, with 10 bases in between. The CDR3 contains 12 residues. Germline CDR1 reads MDHEN; CDR2 reads SYDVKM. CDR3 sequence: CASTVRPTEAFF. The CDR3 DNA sequence: TGTGCCAGCACCGTGCGTCCCACTGAAGCTTTCTTT.

The chain's CDR3 is CAWSVGETQYF. CDR3 coding DNA: TGTGCCTGGAGTGTCGGGGAGACCCAGTACTTC. The genes are TRBV30 and TRBJ2-5, with D uncertain. The germline V and J ends were trimmed by 0 bases and 5 bases, with 4 bases remaining between them. The CDR3 is 11 residues long. CDR1 and CDR2 (germline): GTSNPN, SVGIG (reference sequence).

The CDR3 here is CASNKGQLYYEQYF. The CDR3 DNA sequence: TGTGCCAGCAACAAGGGACAGCTATACTACGAGCAGTACTTC. This rearrangement joins TRBV6-1 to TRBJ2-7, with 7 bases identical to TRBD1. The junction had 9 bases not matched to a gene; V was cut back by 7 bases and J by 3 bases. Germline CDR1 MNHNS, CDR2 SASEGT. This CDR3 is built from 14 residues.